Sequencing of this T cell receptor (beta chain) was carried out in a study of vaccination effects on CD4 cells after COVID-19. V trimming: 6 bases; J trimming: 2 bases; junction bases outside the gene matches: 9. Germline-derived CDR1 and CDR2 are WSHSY and SAAADI. The CDR3 sequence is 16 residues long. Repertoires were generated with immunoSEQ multiplex PCR, while TCRdb's copy carries only in-frame clones and drops some. The table lists some 40,000 clones, about 81% of them singletons. In regard to this clone: Its antigen is unknown.

The authors isolated CD4+ T cells after more than eight days of culture. The starting material was CD4+ T cells from PBMCs cultured without peptide, obtained before COVID-19 vaccination. The TCR comes from a human donor who received a COVID-19 vaccine. The chain carries TRBV10-2 and TRBJ2-3; TRBD2 agrees at 9 bases. The CDR3, as DNA: TGCGCCAGCAGACCGCCGACTAGCGGAAACACAGATACGCAGTATTTT. It is translated as CASRPPTSGNTDTQYF.